This is a list of T cell receptor beta chains from one sample in a study of cytomegalovirus exposure and HLA in healthy donors. Generated by immunoSEQ multiplex PCR, the TCRdb table keeps only in-frame clones and is missing some. Of roughly 120,000 clones listed, around 76% are singletons. The sequenced sample was PBMCs. The receptors here all came from a man aged 45-60 years in good health and CMV-seropositive. CDR3s include the opening cysteine and the closing phenylalanine or tryptophan. A D gene is named only where the DNA matches it firmly. Rows may omit the clone size; those that give it use once, few, many or a size class.

J: TRBJ2-7
V: TRBV6-5
size: NA
D: TRBD2
DNA: TGTGCCAGCAGTTACAGTGGGACTAGTAACGAGCAGTACTTC
CDR3: CASSYSGTSNEQYF

J: TRBJ2-3
V: TRBV7-9
size: NA
D: TRBD1
DNA: TGTGCCAGCAGGGAGACAGGGGGCGCGACAGATACGCAGTATTTT
CDR3: CASRETGGATDTQYF

J: TRBJ2-1
V: TRBV25-1
size: NA
D: TRBD2
DNA: TGTGCCAGCAGTGAACCCGCGGGAGAGGGCTATGAGCAGTTCTTC
CDR3: CASSEPAGEGYEQFF

J: TRBJ2-1
V: TRBV6-6
size: NA
D: NA
DNA: TGTGCCAGCAGTTACTCGGGTGAGGAGAGTGAGCAGTTCTTC
CDR3: CASSYSGEESEQFF

J: TRBJ2-3
V: TRBV11-1
size: NA
D: TRBD2
DNA: TGTGCCAGCAGCTTATCGGGATGGGGGACTACCCGCACAGATACGCAGTATTTT
CDR3: CASSLSGWGTTRTDTQYF

J: TRBJ2-1
V: TRBV28
size: NA
D: NA
DNA: TGTGCCAGCAGTTTATTCGGCAGGTACAATGAGCAGTTCTTC
CDR3: CASSLFGRYNEQFF

J: TRBJ1-1
V: TRBV2
size: NA
D: NA
DNA: TGTGCCAGCAGTGATGAGGGATCGGACACTGAAGCTTTCTTT
CDR3: CASSDEGSDTEAFF

J: TRBJ2-2
V: TRBV4-3
size: NA
D: TRBD1
DNA: TGCGCCAGCAGGATCGACAGGGACACCGGGGAGCTGTTTTTT
CDR3: CASRIDRDTGELFF

J: TRBJ2-1
V: TRBV5-4
size: NA
D: NA
DNA: TGTGCCAGCAGCCCCCCTCTAGAAGTAATTAATGAGCAGTTCTTC
CDR3: CASSPPLEVINEQFF

J: TRBJ1-1
V: TRBV9
size: once
D: NA
DNA: TGTGCCAGCAGCGCCCAGGCGGGGAACACTGAAGCTTTCTTT
CDR3: CASSAQAGNTEAFF

J: TRBJ2-5
V: TRBV6-6
size: NA
D: TRBD1
DNA: TGTGCCAGCAGTCAAACTACAGGGGGAGAGACCCAGTACTTC
CDR3: CASSQTTGGETQYF